This T cell receptor beta chain was recorded in a study of OX40 agonist ivuxolimab in advanced cancers. Study findings and constraints: Relative to CD4+ cells, CD8+ T cells on average had more expanded clones.

With regard to this clone: Its antigen is not identified.

Germline CDR1 and CDR2: SGHTA and FQGNSA. CDR3 length: 14 amino acids. Measured with immunoSEQ multiplex PCR; TCRdb has only the in-frame clones, and not every one. The sample lists about 85,000 clones, around 86% occurring once. The clonotype comes from an adult with an advanced solid tumor such as melanoma, head and neck, liver or kidney cancer. The sequencing here drew on CD4+ or CD8+ T cells sorted from blood, taken in a trial of the OX40 agonist ivuxolimab. V is TRBV7-2 and J is TRBJ2-5, with unresolved D. The DNA end favors TRBJ2-7, so the J call may be wrong. CDR3 nucleotides: TGTGCCAGCAGCTACAAAGGTCTGGGCTACGAGCAGTACTTC. Translating gives CASSYKGLGYEQYF.